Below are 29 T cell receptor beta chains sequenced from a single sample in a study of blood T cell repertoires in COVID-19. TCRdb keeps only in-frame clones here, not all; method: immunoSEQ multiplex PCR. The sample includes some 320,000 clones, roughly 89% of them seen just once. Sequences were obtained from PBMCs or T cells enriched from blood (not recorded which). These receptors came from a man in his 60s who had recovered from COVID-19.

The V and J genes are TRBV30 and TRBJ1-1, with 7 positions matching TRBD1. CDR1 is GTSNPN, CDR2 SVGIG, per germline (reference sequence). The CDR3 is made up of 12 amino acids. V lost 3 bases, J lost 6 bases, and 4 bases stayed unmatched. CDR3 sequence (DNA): TGTGCCTGGAGCTGGGACAGCTCTGAAGCTTTCTTT. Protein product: CAWSWDSSEAFF.

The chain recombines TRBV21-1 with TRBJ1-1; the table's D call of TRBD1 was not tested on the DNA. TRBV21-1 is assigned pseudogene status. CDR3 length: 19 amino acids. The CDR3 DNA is TGTGCCAGCAGCTCCCCGGGACAGCCCCGCGAAAACATGAACACTGAAGCTTTCTTT. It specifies CASSSPGQPRENMNTEAFF.

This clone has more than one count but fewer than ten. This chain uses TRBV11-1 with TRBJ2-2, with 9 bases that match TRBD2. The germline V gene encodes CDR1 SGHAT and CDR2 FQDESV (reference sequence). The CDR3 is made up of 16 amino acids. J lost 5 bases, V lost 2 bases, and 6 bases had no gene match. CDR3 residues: CASSLPVSGSTGELFF. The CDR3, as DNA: TGTGCCAGCAGCTTACCGGTTAGCGGGAGTACCGGGGAGCTGTTTTTT.

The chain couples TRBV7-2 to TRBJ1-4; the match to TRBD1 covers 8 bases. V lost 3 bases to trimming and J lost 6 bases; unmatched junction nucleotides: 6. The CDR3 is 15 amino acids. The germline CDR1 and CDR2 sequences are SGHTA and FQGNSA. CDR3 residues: CASSFTQGAYEKLFF. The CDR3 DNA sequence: TGTGCCAGCAGCTTTACCCAGGGGGCTTATGAAAAACTGTTTTTT.

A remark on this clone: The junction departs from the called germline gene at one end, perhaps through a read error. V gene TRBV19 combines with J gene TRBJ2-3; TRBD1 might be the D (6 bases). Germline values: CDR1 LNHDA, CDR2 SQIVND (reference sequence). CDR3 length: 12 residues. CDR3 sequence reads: CASSRTVDTKYF. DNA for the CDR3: TGTGCCAGTAGTAGGACAGTAGATACGAAGTATTTT.

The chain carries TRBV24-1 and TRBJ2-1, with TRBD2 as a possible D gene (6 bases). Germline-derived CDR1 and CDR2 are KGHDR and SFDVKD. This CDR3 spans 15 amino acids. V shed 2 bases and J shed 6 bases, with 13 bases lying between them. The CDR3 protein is CATSDSIGEANEQFF. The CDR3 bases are TGTGCCACCAGTGATTCGATCGGGGAGGCCAATGAGCAGTTCTTC.

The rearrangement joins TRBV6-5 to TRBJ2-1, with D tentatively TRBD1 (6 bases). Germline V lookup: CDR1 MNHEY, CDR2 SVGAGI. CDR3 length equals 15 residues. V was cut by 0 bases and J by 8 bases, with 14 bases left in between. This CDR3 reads CASSYSKQGLDEQFF. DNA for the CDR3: TGTGCCAGCAGTTACTCGAAACAGGGTCTCGATGAGCAGTTCTTC.

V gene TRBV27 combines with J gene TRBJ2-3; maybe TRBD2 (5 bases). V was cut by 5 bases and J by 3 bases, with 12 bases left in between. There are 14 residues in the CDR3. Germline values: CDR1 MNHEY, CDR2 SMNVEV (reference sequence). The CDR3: CASSELVSTDTQYF. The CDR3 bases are TGTGCCAGCAGTGAACTAGTCTCAACAGATACGCAGTATTTT.

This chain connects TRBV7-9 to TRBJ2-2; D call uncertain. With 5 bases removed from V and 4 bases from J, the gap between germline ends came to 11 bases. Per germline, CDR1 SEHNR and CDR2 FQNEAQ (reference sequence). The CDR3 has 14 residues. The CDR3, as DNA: TGTGCCAGCAGCCCGATAAGTAGCACCGGGGAGCTGTTTTTT. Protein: CASSPISSTGELFF.

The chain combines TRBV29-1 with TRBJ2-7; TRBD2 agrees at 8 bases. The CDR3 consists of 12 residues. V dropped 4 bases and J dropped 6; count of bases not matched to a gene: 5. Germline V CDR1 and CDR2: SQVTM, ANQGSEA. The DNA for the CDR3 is TGCAGCGTTGTTCGGGGGGGAAGCGAGCAGTACTTC. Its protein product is CSVVRGGSEQYF.

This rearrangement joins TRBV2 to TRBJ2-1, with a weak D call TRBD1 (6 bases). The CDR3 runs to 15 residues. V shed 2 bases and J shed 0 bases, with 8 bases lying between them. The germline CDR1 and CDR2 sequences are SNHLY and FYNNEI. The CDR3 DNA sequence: TGTGCCAGCAGTGAACTAGGGGGCTCCTACAATGAGCAGTTCTTC. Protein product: CASSELGGSYNEQFF. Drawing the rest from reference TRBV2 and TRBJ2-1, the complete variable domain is EPEVTQTPSHQVTQMGQEVILRCVPISNHLYFYWYRQILGQKVEFLVSFYNNEISEKSEIFDDQFSVERPDGSNFTLKIRSTKLEDSAMYFCASSELGGSYNEQFFGPGTRLTVL.

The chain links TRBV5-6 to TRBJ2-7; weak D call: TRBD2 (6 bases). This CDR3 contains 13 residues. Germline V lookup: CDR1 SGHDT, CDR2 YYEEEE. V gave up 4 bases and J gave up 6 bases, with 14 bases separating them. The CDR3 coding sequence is TGTGCCAGCAGCAGGGACTTAATGGGCGAGCAGTACTTC. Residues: CASSRDLMGEQYF.

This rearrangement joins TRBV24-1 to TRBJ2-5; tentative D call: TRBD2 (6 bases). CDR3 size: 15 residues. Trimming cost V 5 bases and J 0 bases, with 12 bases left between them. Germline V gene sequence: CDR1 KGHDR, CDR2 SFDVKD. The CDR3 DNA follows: TGTGCCACCAGTGCGTCGGGAGTAGACCAAGAGACCCAGTACTTC. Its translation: CATSASGVDQETQYF.

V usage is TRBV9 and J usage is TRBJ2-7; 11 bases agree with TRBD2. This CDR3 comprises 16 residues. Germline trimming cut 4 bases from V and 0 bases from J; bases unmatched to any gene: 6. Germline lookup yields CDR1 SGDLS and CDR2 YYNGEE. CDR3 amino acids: CASSTSSGRSSYEQYF. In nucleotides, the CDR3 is TGTGCCAGCAGCACGTCTAGCGGGAGGAGCTCCTACGAGCAGTACTTC.

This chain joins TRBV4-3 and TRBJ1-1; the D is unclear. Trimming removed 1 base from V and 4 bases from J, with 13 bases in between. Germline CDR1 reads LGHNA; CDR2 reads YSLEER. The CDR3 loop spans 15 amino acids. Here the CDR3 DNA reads TGCGCCAGCAGCCAAGGTTGGACGGCGGGCACTGAAGCTTTCTTT. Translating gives CASSQGWTAGTEAFF.

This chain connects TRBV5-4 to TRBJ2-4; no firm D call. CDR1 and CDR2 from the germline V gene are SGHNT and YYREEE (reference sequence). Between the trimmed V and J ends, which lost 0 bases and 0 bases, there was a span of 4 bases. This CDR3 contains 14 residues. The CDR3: CASSLELAKNIQYF. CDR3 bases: TGTGCCAGCAGCTTGGAACTAGCCAAAAACATTCAGTACTTC.

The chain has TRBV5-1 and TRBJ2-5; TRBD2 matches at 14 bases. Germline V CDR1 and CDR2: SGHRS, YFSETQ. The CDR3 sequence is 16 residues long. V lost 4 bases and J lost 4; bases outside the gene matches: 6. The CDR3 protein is CASSPRLAGGAETQYF. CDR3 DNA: TGCGCCAGCAGCCCGCGACTAGCGGGAGGGGCAGAGACCCAGTACTTC.

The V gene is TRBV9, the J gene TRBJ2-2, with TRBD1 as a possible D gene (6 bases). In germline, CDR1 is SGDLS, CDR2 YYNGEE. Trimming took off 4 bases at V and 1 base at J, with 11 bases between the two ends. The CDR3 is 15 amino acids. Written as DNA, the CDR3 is TGTGCCAGCAGCCCCGGGACACTGAACACCGGGGAGCTGTTTTTT. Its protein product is CASSPGTLNTGELFF. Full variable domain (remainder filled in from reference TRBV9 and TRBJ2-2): DSGVTQTPKHLITATGQRVTLRCSPRSGDLSVYWYQQSLDQGLQFLIQYYNGEERAKGNILERFSAQQFPDLHSELNLSSLELGDSALYFCASSPGTLNTGELFFGEGSRLTVL.

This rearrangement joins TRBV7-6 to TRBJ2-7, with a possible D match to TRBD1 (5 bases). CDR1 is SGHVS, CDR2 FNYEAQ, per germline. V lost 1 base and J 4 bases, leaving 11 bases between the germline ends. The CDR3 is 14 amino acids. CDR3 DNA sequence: TGTGCCAGCAGCTTAGGGGGCATGATTTACGAGCAGTACTTC. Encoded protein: CASSLGGMIYEQYF.

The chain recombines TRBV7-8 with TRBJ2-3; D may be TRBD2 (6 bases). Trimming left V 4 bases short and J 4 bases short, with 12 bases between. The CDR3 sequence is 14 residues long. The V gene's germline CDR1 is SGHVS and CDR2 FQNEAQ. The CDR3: CASSSEGLPDTQYF. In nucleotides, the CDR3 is TGTGCCAGCAGCTCGGAGGGACTTCCAGATACGCAGTATTTT.

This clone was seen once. CDR3 DNA sequence: TGCGCCAGCAGCTTGGCCGCGGCTGTAACTTACAATGAGCAGTTCTTC. Its protein product is CASSLAAAVTYNEQFF. The chain joins TRBV5-1 to TRBJ2-1; the D is unclear. Germline CDR1 reads SGHRS; CDR2 reads YFSETQ. The CDR3 spans 16 residues. V lost 0 bases to trimming and J lost 4 bases, with 14 bases between them.

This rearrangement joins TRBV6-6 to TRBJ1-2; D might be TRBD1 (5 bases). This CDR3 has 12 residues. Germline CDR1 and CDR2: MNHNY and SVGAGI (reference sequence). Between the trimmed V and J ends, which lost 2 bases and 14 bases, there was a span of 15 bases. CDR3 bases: TGTGCCAGCAGTTACCCCACGGAGGGGCGAACCTTC. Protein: CASSYPTEGRTF.

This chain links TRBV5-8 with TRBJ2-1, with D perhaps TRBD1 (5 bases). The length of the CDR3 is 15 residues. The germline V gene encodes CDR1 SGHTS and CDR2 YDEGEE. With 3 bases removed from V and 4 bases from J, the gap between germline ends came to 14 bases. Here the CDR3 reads CASSSDKKNYNEQFF. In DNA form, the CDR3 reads TGTGCCAGCAGCTCGGACAAGAAGAATTACAATGAGCAGTTCTTC. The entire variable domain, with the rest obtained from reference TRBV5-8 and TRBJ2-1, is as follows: EAGVTQSPTHLIKTRGQQATLRCSPISGHTSVYWYQQALGLGLQFLLWYDEGEERNRGNFPPRFSGRQFPNYSSELNVNALELEDSALYLCASSSDKKNYNEQFFGPGTRLTVL.

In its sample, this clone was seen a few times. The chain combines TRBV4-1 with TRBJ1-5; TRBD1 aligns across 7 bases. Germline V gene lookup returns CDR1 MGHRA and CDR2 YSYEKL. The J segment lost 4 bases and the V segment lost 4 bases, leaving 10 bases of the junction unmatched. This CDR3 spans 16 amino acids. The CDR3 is CASSLRTGTENQPQHF. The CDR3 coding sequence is TGCGCCAGCAGCCTTCGAACCGGGACAGAGAATCAGCCCCAGCATTTT.

CDR3 amino acids: CASSVGRTTGDEQFF. CDR3 sequence (DNA): TGTGCCAGCAGCGTAGGCAGGACAACGGGGGATGAGCAGTTCTTC. This chain connects TRBV11-2 to TRBJ2-1, with D maybe TRBD2 (6 bases). V was clipped by 5 bases and J by 8 bases, with 19 bases between them. The germline gives CDR1 SGHAT, CDR2 FQNNGV. The CDR3 totals 15 residues. Based on the CDR3 plus reference TRBV11-2 and TRBJ2-1, the full variable domain is EAGVAQSPRYKIIEKRQSVAFWCNPISGHATLYWYQQILGQGPKLLIQFQNNGVVDDSQLPKDRFSAERLKGVDSTLKIQPAKLEDSAVYLCASSVGRTTGDEQFFGPGTRLTVL.

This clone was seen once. The CDR3 loop is CSVAQDRSSNQPQHF. In DNA form, the CDR3 reads TGCAGCGTTGCCCAGGACAGGTCCAGCAATCAGCCCCAGCATTTT. This rearrangement joins TRBV29-1 to TRBJ1-5; TRBD1 agrees at 7 bases. The J segment lost 1 base and the V segment lost 4 bases, leaving 7 bases of the junction unmatched. The CDR3 contains 15 residues. Looked up from germline, CDR1 is SQVTM and CDR2 is ANQGSEA.

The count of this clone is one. The CDR3 DNA follows: TGTGCCATCAGTGGTCCTGCGGGAGAAAACACCGGGGAGCTGTTTTTT. Protein product: CAISGPAGENTGELFF. The chain links TRBV10-3 to TRBJ2-2; 7 positions agree with TRBD2. Germline V gene data show CDR1 as ENHRY and CDR2 as SYGVKD. Trimming cost V 4 bases and J 2 bases; bases outside gene matches: 7. The CDR3 runs 16 residues.

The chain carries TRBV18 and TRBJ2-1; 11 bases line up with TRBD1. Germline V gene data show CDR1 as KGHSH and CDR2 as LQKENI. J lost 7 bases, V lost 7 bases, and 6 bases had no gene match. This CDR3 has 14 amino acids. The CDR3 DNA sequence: TGTGCCAGCTTACGGACAGGGGGCACGAATGAGCAGTTCTTC. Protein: CASLRTGGTNEQFF.

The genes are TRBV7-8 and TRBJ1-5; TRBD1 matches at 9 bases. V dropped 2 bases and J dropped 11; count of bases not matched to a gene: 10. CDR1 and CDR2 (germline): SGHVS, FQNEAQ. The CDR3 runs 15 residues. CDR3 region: CASSLRDRALGTQHF. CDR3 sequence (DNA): TGTGCCAGCAGCTTAAGGGACAGGGCCCTCGGGACCCAGCATTTT.